Presented here are 14 T cell receptor beta chains from one specimen sequenced in a study of CD8 T cells in Susac syndrome. cDNA came from approximately 0.5 to 1 ug RNA primed by random hexamers. Using its own MiXCR run on the immunoSEQ multiplex PCR reads, TCRdb lists one record per CDR3 protein. The sample includes under 85,000 distinct CDR3 sequences, approximately 94% of them seen just once. Sequencing used CD8+ T cells from PBMCs. Receptors were obtained from a human donor with multiple sclerosis.

The genes are TRBV9 and TRBJ2-4, with a tentative D call TRBD2 (5 bases). Germline V gene data show CDR1 as SGDLS and CDR2 as YYNGEE. Trimming stripped 7 bases from V and 10 bases from J, with 18 bases between. The CDR3 extends over 13 amino acids. The CDR3 bases are TGTGCCAGCGGGGAGACCCCGACTGATATTCAGTACTTC. Translated: CASGETPTDIQYF.

The chain carries TRBV18 and TRBJ1-2; D unresolved. The germline V and J ends were trimmed by 3 bases and 8 bases, with 10 bases remaining between them. The germline V gene encodes CDR1 KGHSH and CDR2 LQKENI. There are 12 residues in the CDR3. The CDR3 sequence is CASSPVGDGYTF. DNA of the CDR3: TGTGCCAGCTCACCTGTAGGAGACGGCTACACCTTC.

The chain carries TRBV7-9 and TRBJ2-3; 9 bases are a match to TRBD2. Germline assignment: CDR1 SEHNR and CDR2 FQNEAQ (reference sequence). The CDR3 is 16 residues long. V lost 4 bases and J lost 4; bases outside the gene matches: 9. The CDR3 protein is CASSYYSGGEADTQYF. Here the CDR3 DNA reads TGTGCCAGCAGCTACTATAGCGGGGGCGAGGCAGATACGCAGTATTTT.

V and J are TRBV4-3 and TRBJ2-7; TRBD2 matches at 7 bases. The CDR3 is 14 residues long. CDR1 and CDR2 (germline): LGHNA, YSLEER. V shed 0 bases and J 2 bases; nucleotides not matched to a gene: 1. The CDR3 reads CASSQEGGTYEQYF. The CDR3 DNA reads TGCGCCAGCAGCCAAGAGGGGGGGACCTACGAGCAGTACTTC.

The V gene is TRBV28, the J gene TRBJ2-7, with 8 bases lining up with TRBD1. Germline values: CDR1 MDHEN, CDR2 SYDVKM. Germline trimming cut 6 bases from V and 3 bases from J; bases unmatched to any gene: 10. There are 15 residues in the CDR3. CDR3 in amino acids: CASRPNRDRFYEQYF. The CDR3 DNA sequence: TGTGCCAGCAGGCCCAACCGGGACAGGTTCTACGAGCAGTACTTC.

This clonotype was detected only once. The V and J genes are TRBV27 and TRBJ2-5; D unclear. Trimming left V 7 bases short and J 4 bases short, with 7 bases between. The CDR3 length is 11 residues. Germline V gene lookup returns CDR1 MNHEY and CDR2 SMNVEV (reference sequence). For the CDR3, the DNA is TGTGCCAGCATTTCGGGAGAGACCCAGTACTTC. This gives the protein CASISGETQYF.

The chain links TRBV5-6 to TRBJ1-2; 9 bases match TRBD1. Germline assignment: CDR1 SGHDT and CDR2 YYEEEE. CDR3 length: 15 residues. The V gene end was trimmed by 4 bases and the J gene end by 4 bases; junction bases not matched to a gene: 8. This chain's CDR3 is CASSPAGTGIYGYTF. The CDR3 DNA reads TGTGCCAGCAGCCCCGCAGGGACAGGGATCTATGGCTACACCTTC.

The chain carries TRBV6-5 and TRBJ1-2, with no clear D. This CDR3 region has 11 residues. From germline, CDR1 is MNHEY and CDR2 SVGAGI. V was shortened by 5 bases and J by 6 bases, with 7 bases between the two germline ends. For the CDR3, the DNA is TGTGCCAGCAGTCCCGGGGATGGCTACACCTTC. This encodes CASSPGDGYTF.

This chain links TRBV12-3 or TRBV12-4 with TRBJ2-7; D may be TRBD2 (5 bases). CDR3 length: 13 amino acids. V lost 6 bases and J lost 3, with 12 bases in between. CDR3 loop: CASSRQLVYEQYF. CDR3 DNA: TGTGCCAGCAGCCGACAACTAGTCTACGAGCAGTACTTC.

The chain uses TRBV20-1 and TRBJ1-1; TRBD1 matches at 8 bases. With 3 bases clipped from V and 5 bases from J, the junction kept 8 bases outside the gene matches. Germline-derived CDR1 and CDR2 are DFQATT and SNEGSKA (reference sequence). This CDR3 has 14 amino acids. The CDR3 loop is CSASGRGRRTEAFF. The CDR3 DNA reads TGCAGTGCTAGTGGCAGGGGGCGGCGAACTGAAGCTTTCTTT.

The chain links TRBV5-1 to TRBJ2-3; D unresolved. Germline values: CDR1 SGHRS, CDR2 YFSETQ. CDR3 length: 14 residues. Trimming pared 4 bases from V and 4 bases from J, leaving 13 bases between. CDR3 residues: CASSSSLAADTQYF. CDR3 sequence (DNA): TGCGCCAGCAGCAGTAGTTTGGCTGCAGATACGCAGTATTTT.

This clonotype was picked up one time. The chain joins TRBV30 to TRBJ1-2; D may be TRBD1 (6 bases). This CDR3 comprises 15 residues. V lost 3 bases and J 2 bases, leaving 16 bases between the germline ends. CDR1 and CDR2 (germline): GTSNPN, SVGIG (reference sequence). CDR3 sequence (DNA): TGTGCCTGGAGAGAACCACAGGGTGGGAACTATGGCTACACCTTC. Translation gives CAWREPQGGNYGYTF.

This chain connects TRBV14 to TRBJ2-1, with D tentatively TRBD1 (6 bases). CDR3 length equals 12 residues. Germline lookup yields CDR1 SGHDN and CDR2 FVKESK. V dropped 1 base and J dropped 15 bases, with 13 bases sitting between them. Here the CDR3 reads CASSQAGTFRFF. The CDR3 DNA follows: TGTGCCAGCAGCCAAGCCGGGACATTTAGGTTCTTC.

The chain employs TRBV13 and TRBJ1-2; 8 positions match TRBD1. The V gene's germline CDR1 is PRHDT and CDR2 FYEKMQ (reference sequence). The CDR3 is made up of 14 amino acids. The J segment lost 8 bases and the V segment lost 4 bases, leaving 9 bases of the junction unmatched. CDR3 DNA: TGTGCCAGCAGCTCCGCCCAGGGGGCTCGGGGCTACACCTTC. The encoded protein is CASSSAQGARGYTF. The whole variable domain, filled in from reference TRBV13 and TRBJ1-2, reads AAGVIQSPRHLIKEKRETATLKCYPIPRHDTVYWYQQGPGQDPQFLISFYEKMQSDKGSIPDRFSAQQFSDYHSELNMSSLELGDSALYFCASSSAQGARGYTFGSGTRLTVV.